This T cell receptor (beta chain) was documented in a study of blood T cell repertoires in COVID-19 (dated by TCRdb to 2020 to 2021). About the study as a whole: Samples from collaborators originated in the United States, Italy and Spain and spanned both the acute and convalescent phases of COVID-19. A de-identified subject ID, COVID-19 status, age in years and sex were almost always included in the sample metadata. The repertoires were released in a freely available public database meant as a resource for research on the immune response to SARS-CoV-2. Where HLA class I and class II types were available, the types were taken from metadata supplied by the sample provider, not from assay-based typing. The samples were drawn from two sources: the first 160 participants of the ongoing ImmuneRACE study, and 1,000 to 1,500 subjects contributed by 6 global collaborators. The dataset comprised deeply sampled blood TCRbeta repertoires from subjects exposed to, actively infected with, or recovered from COVID-19. The material from the prospective study consisted of cDNA or gDNA derived from T cells, B-cell-depleted T cells, or PBMCs.

Participants in the prospective study were aged roughly 18 to 89 years, lived in some 24 United States geographic areas, and enrolled through a virtual design. In the prospective study, participants were assigned to cohorts based on the clinical history participants reported in a screening survey and a study questionnaire. Exposed participants had been in contact, within 2 weeks of entering the study, with a person who had a PCR-confirmed or clinician-diagnosed case of COVID-19. Each participant in the prospective study had whole blood, serum and a nasopharyngeal or oropharyngeal swab collected by mobile phlebotomists. Prospective study participants could optionally give additional blood draws and questionnaires over an approximately 2-month period. Before DNA extraction, blood samples from the prospective study were shipped at room temperature or frozen. With regard to this clone: It lacks a known antigen. There are no base qualities to consult, and no much larger clone falls within one base.

TCRbeta CDR3 regions were amplified from genomic DNA by means of the immunoSEQ Assay, a bias-controlled multiplex PCR. As for how the authors treated the data: Within the assay, amplification of reference gene primers was used to estimate how many nucleated cells each sample contained. To quantify the absolute abundance of each unique TCRbeta CDR3 rearrangement, sequence reads were collapsed and filtered. Productive Simpson clonality was computed per sample as the square root of Simpson's diversity index over productive rearrangements. The table was pulled from immuneACCESS by TCRdb, which kept in-frame rearrangements only. Such tables lose some clones; where checked, under half of the loss comes from unresolved V genes, and the rest has no known cause. From that table come the V and J calls and clone size; the DNA was used to work out D and trimming. The sample table contains over 250,000 clones; only one count was recorded for about four fifths of them. The ten largest clones represent over 4% of the sample.

V is shortened by 2 bases, J by 4 bases, and the region joining them spans 6 bases. The germline V gene (reference sequence) provides CDR1 GTSNPN and CDR2 SVGIG. The CDR3 sequence holds 11 residues, the cysteine and phenylalanine included. CDR3 DNA only is kept here, 33 bases in frame from base 1. What the study reported, not specific to this receptor: Clinical and demographic metadata were provided uncurated, with the amount varying by source and participant.

The source of this sequence is a man in his forties who had been exposed to COVID-19. The rearranged segments are TRBV30 and TRBJ2-7; no D gene can be assigned with confidence. The specimen sequenced was PBMCs or T cells enriched from blood (not recorded which). Here is the DNA: TGTGCCTGGAGTTCAGGTTACGAGCAGTACTTC. Its protein reads: CAWSSGYEQYF.